These 2 T cell receptor beta chains share one sample of origin, sequenced in a study of regulatory T cells in long-lasting Graves disease. To make TCR beta libraries, researchers used iRepertoire HTBI primers and Arm-PCR of CDR3 regions. MiXCR, run by TCRdb on the multiplex PCR reads, gives a single entry per CDR3 protein. The sample lists around 250,000 distinct CDR3 sequences, about 20% occurring once. Time point indicated: newly diagnosed GD, antithyroid drugs for less than 3 months. PBMC RNA served as the TCR library source. A further study also used this sample, focusing on T cells in Graves' hyperthyroidism and ophthalmopathy.

The specimen was peripheral blood mononuclear cells (PBMCs), collected at new diagnosis, from a patient treated with antithyroid drugs. The receptors derive from a woman in her 30s with Graves disease.

This clonotype was seen repeatedly, ten times or more. This sequence joins TRBV10-3 and TRBJ1-2, with 9 bases matching TRBD1. Germline assignment: CDR1 ENHRY and CDR2 SYGVKD. The CDR3 is 15 residues long. V trimming: 2 bases; J trimming: 4 bases; junction bases outside the gene matches: 5. CDR3: CAISEVDRGPYGYTF. CDR3 nucleotide sequence: TGTGCCATCAGTGAGGTGGACAGGGGCCCCTATGGCTACACCTTC.

This clonotype was seen repeatedly, ten times or more. The chain links TRBV20-1 to TRBJ1-5; D not certain. This CDR3 is 14 amino acids long. CDR1 DFQATT and CDR2 SNEGSKA come from the germline V gene (reference sequence). The V gene lost 1 base and the J gene lost 3 bases, with 10 bases spanning the gap. The DNA of the CDR3 is TGCAGTGCTAGAGTAGGGCAGAACAATCAGCCCCAGCATTTT. This gives the protein CSARVGQNNQPQHF.